This is a list of T cell receptor beta chains from one sample in a study of cytomegalovirus exposure and HLA in healthy donors. The data were produced by immunoSEQ multiplex PCR, yet TCRdb's version contains in-frame clones alone and is incomplete. Here the sample spans 98,000 or so clones, approximately 85% being singletons. The specimen was PBMCs. These receptors originate from a woman aged 18-29 years in good health and CMV-seronegative. CDR3s leave out the opening cysteine and the closing phenylalanine or tryptophan.

j_call v_call cdr3_aa
TRBJ1-4 TRBV18 ASQTPGTGREKLF
TRBJ1-2 TRBV6-1 ASSIRETYGYT
TRBJ2-7 TRBV9 ASSPTPRAANYEQY
TRBJ1-5 TRBV7-8 ASSLVSGTIYSNQPQH
TRBJ1-1 TRBV7-3 ASSPTGGANTEAF
TRBJ2-1 TRBV27 ASSEMTAVNEQF
TRBJ1-1 TRBV28 ASSRNGGQVNTEAF
TRBJ1-1 TRBV2 ASHSGAAEAF
TRBJ1-1 TRBV30 AWSTYSFTNTEAF
TRBJ2-1 TRBV9 ASSLGPNEQF
TRBJ1-1 TRBV18 ASSPQAAEMNTEAF
TRBJ2-3 TRBV7-6 ASSLAGLSDTQY
TRBJ2-3 TRBV4-2 ASSQFPLAASTDTQY
TRBJ1-1 TRBV11-2 ASSLVGTGAVEAF
TRBJ1-5 TRBV6-1 ASSASQGVRQPQH
TRBJ2-5 TRBV4-2 ASSHPGTGSKGGETQY
TRBJ1-2 TRBV28 ASSQGNYGYT
TRBJ2-3 TRBV1 TSSPKGTSGGAEADTQY
TRBJ2-2 TRBV5-1 ASSWPSNTGELF
TRBJ2-3 TRBV11-2 ASSSAGVSTDTQY
TRBJ2-3 TRBV5-1 ASSGPSGGSADTQY
TRBJ2-5 TRBV25-1 ASSGTGTSGSETQY
TRBJ1-1 TRBV27 ASKIGNTEAF
TRBJ2-2 TRBV4-2 ASSYRDGELF
TRBJ2-1 TRBV11-2 ASRKPGLAVNEQF
TRBJ2-3 TRBV15 ATSRDRDTPDTQY